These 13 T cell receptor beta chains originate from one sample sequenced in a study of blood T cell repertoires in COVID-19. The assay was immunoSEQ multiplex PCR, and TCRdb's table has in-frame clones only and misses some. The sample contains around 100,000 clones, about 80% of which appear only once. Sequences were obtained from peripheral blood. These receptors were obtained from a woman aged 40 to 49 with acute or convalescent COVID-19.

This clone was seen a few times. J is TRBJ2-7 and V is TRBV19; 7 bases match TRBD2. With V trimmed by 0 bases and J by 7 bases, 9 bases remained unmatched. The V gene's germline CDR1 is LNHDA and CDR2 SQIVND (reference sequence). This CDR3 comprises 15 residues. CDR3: CASSIDVWGRGEQYF. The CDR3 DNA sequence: TGTGCCAGTAGTATAGACGTCTGGGGGAGGGGAGAGCAGTACTTC.

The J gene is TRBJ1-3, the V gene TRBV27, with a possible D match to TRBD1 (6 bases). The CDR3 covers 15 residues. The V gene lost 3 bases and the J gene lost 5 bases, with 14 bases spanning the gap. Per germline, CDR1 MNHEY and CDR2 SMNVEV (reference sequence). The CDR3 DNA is TGTGCCAGCAGTTTGTCCGTCAGGGGCCGAAACACCATATATTTT. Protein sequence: CASSLSVRGRNTIYF.

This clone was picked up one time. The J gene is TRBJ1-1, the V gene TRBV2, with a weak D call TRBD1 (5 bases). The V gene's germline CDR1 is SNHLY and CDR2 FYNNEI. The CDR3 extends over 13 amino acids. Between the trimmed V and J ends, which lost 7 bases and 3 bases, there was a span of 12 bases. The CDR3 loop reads CASIYTRDTEAFF. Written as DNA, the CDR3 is TGTGCCAGCATTTACACCAGGGACACTGAAGCTTTCTTT.

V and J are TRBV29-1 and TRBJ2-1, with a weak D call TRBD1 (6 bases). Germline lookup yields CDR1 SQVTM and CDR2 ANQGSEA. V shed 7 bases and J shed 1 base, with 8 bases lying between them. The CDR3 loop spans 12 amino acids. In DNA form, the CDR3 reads TGCAGCGCAGGGACATCCTACAATGAGCAGTTCTTC. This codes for CSAGTSYNEQFF.

CDR3 loop: CASSTDRGVNQPQHF. The CDR3 DNA sequence: TGTGCCAGCAGTACCGACAGGGGCGTTAATCAGCCCCAGCATTTT. The genes are TRBV2 and TRBJ1-5; 8 bases are shared with TRBD1. With 5 bases clipped from V and 4 bases from J, the junction kept 7 bases outside the gene matches. From germline, CDR1 is SNHLY and CDR2 FYNNEI. The CDR3 is made up of 15 amino acids.

CDR3 nucleotides: TGTGCCAGCAGCTTACTGGCGGGGGACAATGAGCAGTTCTTC. This gives the protein CASSLLAGDNEQFF. The rearrangement joins TRBV7-8 to TRBJ2-1; 7 bases fit TRBD2. The CDR3 is 14 amino acids. V lost 2 bases to trimming and J lost 5 bases; unmatched junction nucleotides: 3. CDR1 and CDR2 from the germline V gene are SGHVS and FQNEAQ.

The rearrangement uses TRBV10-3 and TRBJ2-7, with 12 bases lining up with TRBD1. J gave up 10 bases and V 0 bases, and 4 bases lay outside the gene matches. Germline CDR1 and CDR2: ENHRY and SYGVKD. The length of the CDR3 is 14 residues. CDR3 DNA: TGTGCCATCAGTGAGTCCGGGACAGGGGGCGATCAGTACTTC. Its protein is CAISESGTGGDQYF.

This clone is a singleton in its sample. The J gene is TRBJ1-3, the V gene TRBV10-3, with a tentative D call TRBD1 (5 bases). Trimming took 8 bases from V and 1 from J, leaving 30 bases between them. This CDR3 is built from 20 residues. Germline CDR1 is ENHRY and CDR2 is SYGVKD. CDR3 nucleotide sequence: TGTGCCATCCGCGCGGGGGTGGGAGCCAAGGACCCTCGATCTGGAAACACCATATATTTT. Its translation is CAIRAGVGAKDPRSGNTIYF.

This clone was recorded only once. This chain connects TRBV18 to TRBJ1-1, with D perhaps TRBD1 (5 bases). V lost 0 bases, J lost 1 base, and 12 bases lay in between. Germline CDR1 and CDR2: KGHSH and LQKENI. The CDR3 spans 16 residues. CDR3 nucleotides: TGTGCCAGCTCACCACCGTCAGGGCCTCCGAACACTGAAGCTTTCTTT. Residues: CASSPPSGPPNTEAFF.

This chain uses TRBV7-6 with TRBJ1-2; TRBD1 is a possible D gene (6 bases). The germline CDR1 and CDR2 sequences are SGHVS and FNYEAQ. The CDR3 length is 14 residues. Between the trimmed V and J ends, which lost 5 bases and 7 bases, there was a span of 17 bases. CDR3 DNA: TGTGCCAGCAGCCCCTCTCAGGGGTTGGGTGGCTACACCTTC. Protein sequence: CASSPSQGLGGYTF.

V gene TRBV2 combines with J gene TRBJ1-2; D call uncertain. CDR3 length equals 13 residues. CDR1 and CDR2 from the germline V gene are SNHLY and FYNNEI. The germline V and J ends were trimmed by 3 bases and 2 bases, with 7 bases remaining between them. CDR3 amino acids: CASSEKRNYGYTF. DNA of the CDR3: TGTGCCAGCAGTGAGAAGAGAAACTATGGCTACACCTTC.

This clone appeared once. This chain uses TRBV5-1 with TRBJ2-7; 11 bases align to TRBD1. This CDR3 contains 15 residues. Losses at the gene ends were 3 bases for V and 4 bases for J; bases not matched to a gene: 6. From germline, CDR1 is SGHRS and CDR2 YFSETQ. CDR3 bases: TGCGCCAGCAGCTCGGGGACAGGGGGGAAATACGAGCAGTACTTC. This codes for CASSSGTGGKYEQYF.

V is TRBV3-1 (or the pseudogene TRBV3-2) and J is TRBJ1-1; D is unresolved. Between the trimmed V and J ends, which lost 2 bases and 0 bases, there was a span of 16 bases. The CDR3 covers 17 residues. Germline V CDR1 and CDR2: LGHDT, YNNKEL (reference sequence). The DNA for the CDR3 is TGTGCCAGCAGCCAATGGTGGCCGAACATTATGAACACTGAAGCTTTCTTT. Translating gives CASSQWWPNIMNTEAFF.